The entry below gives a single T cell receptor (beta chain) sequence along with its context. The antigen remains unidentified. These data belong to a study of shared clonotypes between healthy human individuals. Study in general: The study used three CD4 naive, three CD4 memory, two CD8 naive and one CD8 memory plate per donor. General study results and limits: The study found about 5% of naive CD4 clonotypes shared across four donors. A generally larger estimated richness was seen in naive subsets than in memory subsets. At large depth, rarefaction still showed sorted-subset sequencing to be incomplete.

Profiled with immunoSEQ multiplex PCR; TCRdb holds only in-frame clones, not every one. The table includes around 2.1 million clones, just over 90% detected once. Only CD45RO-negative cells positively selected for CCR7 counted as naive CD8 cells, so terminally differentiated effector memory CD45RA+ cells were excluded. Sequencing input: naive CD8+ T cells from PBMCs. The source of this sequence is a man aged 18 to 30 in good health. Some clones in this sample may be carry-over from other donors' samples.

The CDR3 is CASSLALKETQYF. CDR3 bases: TGTGCCAGCAGCTTAGCGCTAAAAGAGACCCAGTACTTC. The chain joins TRBV7-6 to TRBJ2-5; D remains ambiguous. CDR3 length equals 13 residues. V dropped 0 bases and J dropped 3 bases, with 5 bases sitting between them. Germline V CDR1 and CDR2: SGHVS, FNYEAQ.